Below are 10 T cell receptor beta chains sequenced from a single sample in a study of human T cells and chemical hapten exposure. TCRdb redid the calling of the RACE reads with MiXCR, one entry per CDR3 protein. The sample carries under 120,000 distinct CDR3 sequences, 8% to 13% recorded once. Time point given: patch test 1, 2 weeks after DPC sensitization. Sample treatment: therapeutic diphenylcyclopropenone sensitization with weekly scalp DPC. The sequences come from whole blood, collected in connection with sensitization to the hapten diphenylcyclopropenone (DPC). Receptors were obtained from a woman aged 40 to 50 with alopecia areata. Some clones in this sample may be carry-over from other donors' samples.

V and J are TRBV6-6 and TRBJ1-5, with D uncertain. From germline, CDR1 is MNHNY and CDR2 SVGAGI (reference sequence). Trimming stripped 2 bases from V and 2 bases from J, with 10 bases between. The CDR3 length is 15 residues. CDR3 nucleotides: TGTGCCAGCAGTTACCATAGTGAAGGCAATCAGCCCCAGCATTTT. It yields the protein CASSYHSEGNQPQHF.

This clonotype was counted a few times. The CDR3 DNA sequence: TGTGCCTGGAGTGGCCCGGAGACCCAGTACTTC. As protein: CAWSGPETQYF. The chain combines TRBV30 with TRBJ2-5; D gene ambiguous. V lost 1 base to trimming and J lost 5 bases, with 5 bases between them. The CDR3 totals 11 residues. Per the germline V gene, CDR1 is GTSNPN and CDR2 is SVGIG (reference sequence).

This chain links TRBV9 with TRBJ2-2; a weak D match, TRBD2 (6 bases). Germline loops: CDR1 SGDLS, CDR2 YYNGEE. This CDR3 is 16 amino acids long. With 0 bases removed from V and 0 bases from J, the gap between germline ends came to 9 bases. CDR3 DNA: TGTGCCAGCAGCGTAGGGAGGGGACCGAACACCGGGGAGCTGTTTTTT. This codes for CASSVGRGPNTGELFF.

This clonotype came up many times. This chain joins TRBV7-2 and TRBJ2-7; D remains ambiguous. V was trimmed by 2 bases and J by 7 bases, leaving 15 bases between them. The CDR3 is 14 residues long. Germline-derived CDR1 and CDR2 are SGHTA and FQGNSA. The CDR3, as DNA: TGTGCCAGCAGCTTAACCACCCCCTCTTGGGAGCAGTACTTC. This sequence encodes CASSLTTPSWEQYF.

Comments on this clonotype: This sequence may be a read error, since a much larger clone differs from it by one base. V usage is TRBV10-3 and J usage is TRBJ2-7; 7 bases line up with TRBD1. CDR1 is ENHRY and CDR2 is SYGVKD in the germline V gene. This CDR3 spans 14 amino acids. The CDR3 sequence: CAISDPGQSYELYF. In DNA, the CDR3 is TGTGCCATCAGTGACCCGGGACAGTCATACGAGCTGTACTTC.

There are a few counts of this clonotype. The genes are TRBV2 and TRBJ1-6; D is possibly TRBD1 (5 bases). Germline values: CDR1 SNHLY, CDR2 FYNNEI. The CDR3 runs 14 residues. The V and J ends lost 2 bases and 7 bases respectively, with 9 bases between them. The CDR3 bases are TGTGCCAGCAGTGAACAGGGTAAAAATTCACCCCTCCACTTT. Translated, it gives CASSEQGKNSPLHF.

This chain joins TRBV28 and TRBJ2-7; the D gene is possibly TRBD1 (5 bases). Trimming cost V 6 bases and J 0 bases, with 15 bases left between them. Germline CDR1 MDHEN, CDR2 SYDVKM. The CDR3 loop spans 15 amino acids. The CDR3, as DNA: TGTGCCAGCAGCTCCCCAGGGTCCCTCTCCTACGAGCAGTACTTC. Translating it yields CASSSPGSLSYEQYF.

This clonotype was recorded at least ten times. The chain recombines TRBV29-1 with TRBJ2-2; D could derive from TRBD1 or TRBD2 (6 bases each). CDR1 SQVTM and CDR2 ANQGSEA come from the germline V gene. V was cut by 6 bases and J by 0 bases, with 14 bases left in between. This CDR3 region has 15 residues. The CDR3 DNA reads as TGCAGCGTGGGCTTTCGGGGGCCGAACACCGGGGAGCTGTTTTTT. It is translated as CSVGFRGPNTGELFF.

The chain carries TRBV4-3 and TRBJ2-3; the D gene could be TRBD1 or TRBD2 (5 bases each). Per germline, CDR1 LGHNA and CDR2 YSLEER. Trimming removed 0 bases from V and 6 bases from J, with 16 bases in between. There are 16 residues in the CDR3. CDR3 DNA: TGCGCCAGCAGCCAAGAAGCCAGAGGGGCCTTCGATACGCAGTATTTT. As protein: CASSQEARGAFDTQYF.

There are a few counts of this clonotype. The genes are TRBV10-3 and TRBJ1-1, with D tentatively TRBD1 (5 bases). Between the trimmed V and J ends, which lost 5 bases and 11 bases, there was a span of 18 bases. CDR3 length equals 13 residues. Germline V lookup: CDR1 ENHRY, CDR2 SYGVKD. The CDR3 coding sequence is TGTGCCATCAGTTTGGGACCCACCTCGGAGGCTTTCTTT. Translating it yields CAISLGPTSEAFF.